This T cell receptor (beta chain) was identified in a study of T cell responses to AZD1222 COVID-19 vaccine. Overall study findings and caveats: Most donors were white British and more were female, and clonal diversity was possibly underestimated.

Here immunoSEQ multiplex PCR was the method, and the copy in TCRdb shows in-frame clones only, minus some. The sample lists 100,000 to 150,000 clones; approximately 90% were seen once. Remarks on this clone: Its antigen is not known.

The V gene lost 2 bases and the J gene lost 0 bases, with 1 base spanning the gap. Germline-derived CDR1 and CDR2 are SEHNR and FQNEAQ (reference sequence). There are 12 residues in the CDR3. The receptor was isolated from an adult in good health. Sequences were derived from peripheral blood, sampled on day 0 of MenACWY control vaccination. The chain couples TRBV7-9 to TRBJ1-1; D uncertain. CDR3 coding DNA: TGTGCCAGCAGCTTATTGAACACTGAAGCTTTCTTT. Its translation: CASSLLNTEAFF.